This T cell receptor beta chain was identified during a study of T cells in Graves' hyperthyroidism and ophthalmopathy. Study-wide context: Before treatment of any kind, peripheral blood was taken at initial diagnosis.

The CDR3 consists of 15 residues. Germline V gene lookup returns CDR1 KGHSH and CDR2 LQKENI. Germline trimming cut 0 bases from V and 5 bases from J; bases unmatched to any gene: 5. An absence of ophthalmopathy progression within 18 months meant stable Graves' hyperthyroidism. TCR beta CDR3 region amplification was performed from RNA transcripts. First-round RT-PCR targeting the TCR CDR3 was performed with the HTBI primer set. TCRdb reanalysed the multiplex PCR reads using MiXCR and keeps one entry per CDR3 protein. The table includes 300,000 or so distinct CDR3 sequences, 21% detected once. This clonotype was seen many times. Its matching antigen is unknown. Study-wide results and caveats: Within blood appeared most thyroid clonotypes that had expanded above 0.001. Median prediction lead before ophthalmopathy onset was 5.5 to 7 months with the model.

The source of this sequence is a woman aged 45-59 years with Graves' hyperthyroidism. The J gene is TRBJ2-7, the V gene TRBV18; 9 nucleotides agree with TRBD1. The sequenced sample consisted of blood. This chain's CDR3 is CASSPPRDRVNEQYF. The CDR3 DNA follows: TGTGCCAGCTCACCACCGAGGGACAGGGTAAACGAGCAGTACTTC.